This entry lists 23 T cell receptor beta chains sequenced from one sample in a study of cytomegalovirus exposure and HLA in healthy donors. This PCR relied on a set of 60 Vbeta primers and 13 Jbeta primers. Profiling relied on immunoSEQ multiplex PCR, and the TCRdb table lists in-frame clones only, not all of them. The sample carries around 220,000 clones, about 80% recorded once. Material for sequencing was PBMCs. These receptors were taken from a man aged 35 to 55 in good health and CMV-seronegative.

The chain joins TRBV2 to TRBJ2-1, with TRBD2 matching 11 bases. The CDR3 consists of 13 residues. Germline-derived CDR1 and CDR2 are SNHLY and FYNNEI. The V and J ends lost 8 bases and 9 bases, in that order; junction bases with no gene match: 6. For the CDR3, the DNA is TGTGCCAGCGAACTAGCGGGAGTCACTGAGCAGTTCTTC. Amino acids: CASELAGVTEQFF. The full variable domain, completed using reference TRBV2 and TRBJ2-1, is EPEVTQTPSHQVTQMGQEVILRCVPISNHLYFYWYRQILGQKVEFLVSFYNNEISEKSEIFDDQFSVERPDGSNFTLKIRSTKLEDSAMYFCASELAGVTEQFFGPGTRLTVL.

V and J are TRBV30 and TRBJ1-2; 7 bases align to TRBD1. V lost 4 bases, J lost 8 bases, and 13 bases stayed unmatched. Germline loops: CDR1 GTSNPN, CDR2 SVGIG (reference sequence). This CDR3 is built from 14 residues. The CDR3 nucleotides are TGTGCCTGGAAAAGCCGGGACAGCTCCCGGGGCTACACCTTC. This codes for CAWKSRDSSRGYTF.

V gene TRBV18 combines with J gene TRBJ2-1; 8 bases align to TRBD2. In germline, CDR1 is KGHSH, CDR2 LQKENI. Unmatched junction bases numbered 6, after V lost 0 bases and J lost 5 bases. The CDR3 has 16 residues. This CDR3 is CASSPPLAGRHNEQFF. The CDR3 DNA sequence: TGTGCCAGCTCACCACCTCTAGCGGGTCGACACAATGAGCAGTTCTTC.

This sequence joins TRBV28 and TRBJ1-1, with unresolved D. V dropped 7 bases and J dropped 5 bases, with 11 bases sitting between them. The CDR3 loop spans 12 amino acids. Looked up from germline, CDR1 is MDHEN and CDR2 is SYDVKM. The CDR3 DNA is TGTGCCAGCATGGGCGATAAGACTGAAGCTTTCTTT. This gives the protein CASMGDKTEAFF.

This clone was seen only a few times. The V and J genes are TRBV7-2 and TRBJ2-5; 13 nucleotides agree with TRBD2. The CDR3 contains 15 residues. Germline-derived CDR1 and CDR2 are SGHTA and FQGNSA. Trimming at V came to 3 bases and at J to 4 bases, leaving 2 bases not matched to a gene. The CDR3 nucleotides are TGTGCCAGCAGCTTCGGACTAGCGGGGGTAGAGACCCAGTACTTC. This codes for CASSFGLAGVETQYF.

The chain links TRBV6-6 to TRBJ2-7; 7 bases agree with TRBD1. Trimming at V came to 7 bases and at J to 3 bases, leaving 12 bases not matched to a gene. The CDR3 is 15 residues long. Germline V lookup: CDR1 MNHNY, CDR2 SVGAGI (reference sequence). Written as DNA, the CDR3 is TGTGCCAGCATTGGGCCCCGGGACAGATACTACGAGCAGTACTTC. Residues: CASIGPRDRYYEQYF.

This rearrangement joins TRBV7-3 to TRBJ2-3; TRBD2 agrees at 15 bases. The CDR3 runs 17 residues. Germline CDR1 is SGHTA and CDR2 is FQGTGA. Losses at the gene ends were 5 bases for V and 3 bases for J; bases not matched to a gene: 6. CDR3 nucleotides: TGTGCCAGCAGCCCGCGGACTAGCGGGGGGGCAACAGATACGCAGTATTTT. Amino acids: CASSPRTSGGATDTQYF.

The chain employs TRBV9 and TRBJ2-1; unclear D gene. V was shortened by 3 bases and J by 9 bases, with 13 bases between the two germline ends. The CDR3 contains 13 residues. CDR1 is SGDLS, CDR2 YYNGEE, per germline. The CDR3 here is CASSALPAGEQFF. In DNA, the CDR3 is TGTGCCAGCAGCGCCCTCCCGGCAGGTGAGCAGTTCTTC.

Comments on this clone: This same CDR3 is encoded by further DNA sequences in the sample. This sequence joins TRBV29-1 and TRBJ2-7; tentative D call: TRBD1 (5 bases). Germline V CDR1 and CDR2: SQVTM, ANQGSEA. The CDR3 runs to 12 residues. With 3 bases removed from V and 3 bases from J, the gap between germline ends came to 9 bases. The CDR3 sequence is CSVEQGFYEQYF. CDR3 nucleotide sequence: TGCAGCGTTGAGCAGGGTTTCTACGAGCAGTACTTC.

This rearrangement joins TRBV7-3 to TRBJ1-2; 7 bases map to TRBD1. The germline CDR1 and CDR2 sequences are SGHTA and FQGTGA. After removal of 6 bases from V and 2 bases from J, the junction contained 3 bases not matched to a gene. This CDR3 comprises 13 residues. This CDR3 is CASRSGGNYGYTF. In DNA, the CDR3 is TGTGCCAGCAGGTCAGGGGGGAACTATGGCTACACCTTC.

The gene calls are TRBV7-3 and TRBJ1-5; D not certain. Trimming removed 4 bases from V and 7 bases from J, with 11 bases in between. Germline CDR1 is SGHTA and CDR2 is FQGTGA. The CDR3 loop spans 13 amino acids. The CDR3 DNA reads as TGTGCCAGCAGCTCCGAACCAGGCCAGCCCCAGCATTTT. Protein sequence: CASSSEPGQPQHF.

This chain uses TRBV10-3 with TRBJ2-2, with a possible D match to TRBD2 (5 bases). CDR1 and CDR2 (germline): ENHRY, SYGVKD. The CDR3 has 12 amino acids. The germline V and J ends were trimmed by 4 bases and 6 bases, with 6 bases remaining between them. The CDR3 protein is CAISGGPGELFF. For the CDR3, the DNA is TGTGCCATCAGTGGAGGGCCCGGGGAGCTGTTTTTT.

J is TRBJ1-1 and V is TRBV19; a possible D gene is TRBD1 (5 bases). Trimming pared 3 bases from V and 8 bases from J, leaving 10 bases between. Germline-derived CDR1 and CDR2 are LNHDA and SQIVND (reference sequence). This CDR3 contains 12 residues. CDR3 DNA sequence: TGTGCCAGTAGTATGGGCAGGGTAGAAGCTTTCTTT. As protein: CASSMGRVEAFF.

The rearrangement links TRBV15 to TRBJ2-3; possibly TRBD1 for D (6 bases). V dropped 1 base and J dropped 2 bases, with 16 bases sitting between them. The CDR3 consists of 17 residues. CDR1 and CDR2 from the germline V gene are LNHNV and YYDKDF (reference sequence). Written as DNA, the CDR3 is TGTGCCACCAGCAGAGGGACAGCCTCCTTATCCACAGATACGCAGTATTTT. It is translated as CATSRGTASLSTDTQYF.

This CDR3 reads CASSYEEGFPGNTIYF. The CDR3 DNA reads as TGTGCCAGCAGTTACGAAGAGGGATTCCCTGGAAACACCATATATTTT. The chain combines TRBV6-5 with TRBJ1-3; D is unresolved. The CDR3 has 16 residues. Trimming left V 2 bases short and J 2 bases short, with 13 bases between. Germline V gives CDR1 MNHEY, CDR2 SVGAGI.

The V call is TRBV27, the J call TRBJ1-5; 9 bases fit TRBD1. This CDR3 comprises 18 residues. V lost 6 bases and J lost 1; bases outside the gene matches: 13. Germline CDR1 MNHEY, CDR2 SMNVEV (reference sequence). The CDR3 loop is CASSTGTGTWRSNQPQHF. In DNA form, the CDR3 reads TGTGCCAGCAGCACCGGGACAGGGACGTGGAGGAGCAATCAGCCCCAGCATTTT.

The V call is TRBV7-8, the J call TRBJ1-5; D might be TRBD1 (6 bases). The V end was cut by 4 bases, the J end by 2 bases, with 18 bases between. Germline lookup yields CDR1 SGHVS and CDR2 FQNEAQ. This CDR3 contains 17 residues. CDR3 in amino acids: CASSSRGGRGGNQPQHF. The CDR3 nucleotides read TGTGCCAGCAGCTCTCGAGGTGGCAGGGGCGGCAATCAGCCCCAGCATTTT.

Notes on this clone: Germline and junction disagree at one end, which may indicate a read error. The V call is TRBV5-6, the J call TRBJ2-7; 7 positions match TRBD2. The germline V gene encodes CDR1 SGHDT and CDR2 YYEEEE. CDR3 length equals 17 residues. CDR3 sequence reads: CASSSSSGAGTPYEQHF. The CDR3 nucleotides are TGTGCCAGCAGCTCTTCCAGCGGGGCCGGGACCCCCTACGAGCAGCACTTC.

The chain recombines TRBV4-1 with TRBJ1-2, with a possible D match to TRBD1 (5 bases). The V end lost 0 bases, the J end lost 3 bases, and 14 bases lay between the germline ends. CDR3 length equals 16 residues. The germline V gene has CDR1 MGHRA and CDR2 YSYEKL. CDR3 in amino acids: CASSQDPGGADYGYTF. The CDR3 DNA reads TGCGCCAGCAGCCAAGATCCCGGGGGAGCCGACTATGGCTACACCTTC.

The CDR3 loop is CASSLTKLHNEKLFF. The DNA of the CDR3 is TGCGCCAGCAGCTTGACTAAGCTTCATAATGAAAAACTGTTTTTT. The chain links TRBV5-1 to TRBJ1-4; D call uncertain. V dropped 1 base and J dropped 4 bases, with 11 bases sitting between them. Germline V gives CDR1 SGHRS, CDR2 YFSETQ. The CDR3 spans 15 residues.

In its sample, this clone was seen a few times. The V gene is TRBV11-2, the J gene TRBJ2-7, with TRBD1 matching 8 bases. The ends lost 5 bases at V and 7 bases at J; junction bases unmatched: 13. There are 15 residues in the CDR3. The germline V gene encodes CDR1 SGHAT and CDR2 FQNNGV. The DNA for the CDR3 is TGTGCCAGCAGCCGCGAGGACAGGGTAAATAGAGAGCAGTACTTC. Its translation is CASSREDRVNREQYF.

The chain combines TRBV28 with TRBJ1-2, with 7 nucleotides matching TRBD1. Trimming at V came to 6 bases and at J to 2 bases, leaving 6 bases not matched to a gene. The CDR3 length is 14 residues. The germline CDR1 and CDR2 sequences are MDHEN and SYDVKM. CDR3: CASSETTGNYGYTF. The DNA for the CDR3 is TGTGCCAGCAGCGAAACGACAGGGAACTATGGCTACACCTTC.

J is TRBJ2-5 and V is TRBV9; D possibly corresponds to TRBD2 (6 bases). Trimming stripped 0 bases from V and 5 bases from J, with 11 bases between. The CDR3 consists of 14 residues. CDR1 and CDR2 (germline): SGDLS, YYNGEE. The CDR3 loop is CASSVGGGKETQYF. As DNA, the CDR3 is TGTGCCAGCAGCGTAGGTGGAGGGAAGGAGACCCAGTACTTC.